A single sample is the source of the 17 T cell receptor beta chains below, sequenced in a study of shared clonotypes between healthy human individuals. The repertoire was sequenced with immunoSEQ multiplex PCR; TCRdb's copy has only in-frame clones and lacks some. This sample has some 2,000,000 clones, with around 95% found just once. Specimen: naive CD4+ T cells sorted from blood. Subset denoted: CD45RA+ positively selected. These receptors originate from a man between 18 and 29 years old in good health.

The rearrangement uses TRBV7-9 and TRBJ2-1; D is uncertain. With 5 bases removed from V and 3 bases from J, the gap between germline ends came to 17 bases. Per germline, CDR1 SEHNR and CDR2 FQNEAQ (reference sequence). The CDR3 covers 16 residues. The DNA of the CDR3 is TGTGCCAGCAGCGTAGATGCGACGACACTCTACAATGAGCAGTTCTTC. This encodes CASSVDATTLYNEQFF.

With regard to this clone: Other DNA variants within this sample encode the same CDR3. DNA of the CDR3: TGCGCCAGCAGCTTGGGAACAGGTCTGGAGACCCAGTACTTC. It translates to CASSLGTGLETQYF. The rearrangement links TRBV5-1 to TRBJ2-5; D might be TRBD1 (5 bases). Germline CDR1 is SGHRS and CDR2 is YFSETQ. Trimming removed 0 bases at V and 5 bases at J, with 11 bases between. The CDR3 consists of 14 residues. The full variable domain, completed using reference TRBV5-1 and TRBJ2-5, is KAGVTQTPRYLIKTRGQQVTLSCSPISGHRSVSWYQQTPGQGLQFLFEYFSETQRNKGNFPGRFSGRQFSNSRSEMNVSTLELGDSALYLCASSLGTGLETQYFGPGTRLLVL.

With regard to this clone: Other DNA sequences within the sample encode an identical CDR3. The V gene is TRBV2, the J gene TRBJ2-3; 7 nucleotides align to TRBD2. Germline loops: CDR1 SNHLY, CDR2 FYNNEI. Losses at the gene ends were 4 bases for V and 1 base for J; bases not matched to a gene: 5. The CDR3 is 15 amino acids. The CDR3: CASSVLAGGTDTQYF. The CDR3 DNA follows: TGTGCCAGCAGTGTACTGGCGGGGGGCACAGATACGCAGTATTTT.

The chain links TRBV14 to TRBJ1-4, with TRBD1 as a possible D gene (5 bases). The CDR3 has 16 amino acids. The germline V gene encodes CDR1 SGHDN and CDR2 FVKESK. The V and J ends lost 3 bases and 7 bases respectively, with 18 bases between them. The CDR3 DNA reads TGTGCCAGCAGCCATACCTCGGGGGGACGAGGTGAAAAACTGTTTTTT. This sequence encodes CASSHTSGGRGEKLFF.

To note about this clone: Compared with germline, one end of the junction differs, possibly owing to a read error. J is TRBJ1-2 and V is TRBV2; no reliable D call. The CDR3 covers 14 residues. CDR1 is SNHLY and CDR2 is FYNNEI in the germline V gene. CDR3 coding DNA: TGTGCCAGCATTGACCTACGGAGTAACCATGGCTACACCTTC. Its translation: CASIDLRSNHGYTF.

The V and J genes are TRBV5-4 and TRBJ1-2, with TRBD1 matching 10 bases. Losses at the gene ends were 4 bases for V and 7 bases for J; bases not matched to a gene: 13. Germline CDR1 reads SGHNT; CDR2 reads YYREEE (reference sequence). The CDR3 is 16 residues long. In nucleotides, the CDR3 is TGTGCCAGCAGCCTCCCGACAGGGGGCTATCAATTTGGCTACACCTTC. Amino acid sequence: CASSLPTGGYQFGYTF.

The chain carries TRBV29-1 and TRBJ2-1, with 11 bases fitting TRBD2. Germline V gene lookup returns CDR1 SQVTM and CDR2 ANQGSEA. The CDR3 has 14 amino acids. Germline trimming cut 8 bases from V and 0 bases from J; bases unmatched to any gene: 3. The CDR3 spells CSFSGGDSYNEQFF. The CDR3 nucleotides are TGCAGCTTTAGCGGGGGGGACTCCTACAATGAGCAGTTCTTC.

This rearrangement joins TRBV28 to TRBJ2-1, with D tentatively TRBD2 (6 bases). The V and J ends lost 7 bases and 4 bases respectively, with 14 bases between them. Germline V lookup: CDR1 MDHEN, CDR2 SYDVKM. The CDR3 is made up of 14 amino acids. The CDR3 sequence is CASTHRGSYNEQFF. In nucleotides, the CDR3 is TGTGCCAGCACCCACCGGGGGTCGTACAATGAGCAGTTCTTC.

Only a few counts were recorded for this clone. The chain uses TRBV2 and TRBJ1-2; D possibly corresponds to TRBD1 (5 bases). Germline V gene sequence: CDR1 SNHLY, CDR2 FYNNEI. Trimming pared 6 bases from V and 2 bases from J, leaving 7 bases between. The CDR3 is 12 residues long. The DNA for the CDR3 is TGTGCCAGCAGCGCAGGGAACTATGGCTACACCTTC. Translation: CASSAGNYGYTF.

In the case of this clone: Compared with germline, one end of the junction differs, possibly owing to a read error. This chain uses TRBV7-7 with TRBJ1-3, with D perhaps matching TRBD1 (6 bases). In germline, CDR1 is SSHAT, CDR2 FNYEAQ (reference sequence). This CDR3 has 17 residues. The CDR3 here is CASSPRQAADYGNTIYF. The CDR3 DNA reads as TGTGCTAGCAGCCCACGACAGGCGGCGGACTATGGAAACACCATATATTTT.

To note about this clone: The same CDR3 arises from other DNA sequences in this sample as well. This chain connects TRBV6-6 to TRBJ1-2; a possible D gene is TRBD1 (5 bases). V lost 6 bases, J lost 2 bases, and 10 bases lay in between. The germline V gene has CDR1 MNHNY and CDR2 SVGAGI (reference sequence). The CDR3 extends over 13 amino acids. The CDR3, as DNA: TGTGCCAGCAGCTCTCAGGGCAACTATGGCTACACCTTC. Its protein is CASSSQGNYGYTF.

The V and J genes are TRBV7-2 and TRBJ1-2; possible D gene TRBD1, 5 bases. Per germline, CDR1 SGHTA and CDR2 FQGNSA. There are 14 residues in the CDR3. Trimming removed 4 bases from V and 1 base from J, with 10 bases in between. CDR3 DNA: TGTGCCAGCAGCTCCAAAGGGGATAACTATGGCTACACCTTC. Its protein is CASSSKGDNYGYTF.

This sequence joins TRBV2 and TRBJ2-7, with a weak D call TRBD2 (6 bases). The V gene lost 4 bases and the J gene lost 2 bases, with 12 bases spanning the gap. There are 14 residues in the CDR3. CDR1 and CDR2 (germline): SNHLY, FYNNEI. The CDR3 DNA reads as TGTGCCAGCAGTGTGGCGGGGATCCCCTACGAGCAGTACTTC. Amino acids: CASSVAGIPYEQYF.

A few counts support this clone. The chain combines TRBV19 with TRBJ2-3; D may be TRBD1 or TRBD2 (5 bases each). Germline CDR1 and CDR2: LNHDA and SQIVND (reference sequence). The CDR3 runs 19 residues. Trimming left V 5 bases short and J 2 bases short, with 26 bases between. CDR3 protein: CASSDTLGTDIYYTDTQYF. The DNA for the CDR3 is TGTGCCAGTAGTGACACCCTGGGGACGGATATTTACTACACAGATACGCAGTATTTT.

The chain combines TRBV5-4 with TRBJ2-2; 7 nucleotides agree with TRBD1. This CDR3 has 16 amino acids. V was clipped by 4 bases and J by 4 bases; unmatched bases: 10. Germline lookup yields CDR1 SGHNT and CDR2 YYREEE (reference sequence). The CDR3 here is CASSRPQGIGTGELFF. CDR3 in DNA: TGTGCCAGCAGCCGACCACAGGGGATAGGCACCGGGGAGCTGTTTTTT.

The rearrangement uses TRBV6-5 and TRBJ2-2; D is uncertain. CDR1 and CDR2 (germline): MNHEY, SVGAGI. Trimming stripped 6 bases from V and 4 bases from J, with 12 bases between. This CDR3 contains 14 residues. CDR3 residues: CASSLLRGTGELFF. Here the CDR3 DNA reads TGTGCCAGCAGCCTCCTCAGAGGCACCGGGGAGCTGTTTTTT.

Notes on this clone: The sample contains more than one DNA sequence encoding this CDR3. The chain couples TRBV5-1 to TRBJ1-2; D ambiguous. V was pared by 4 bases and J by 2 bases, with 9 bases between. The CDR3 totals 13 residues. Looked up from germline, CDR1 is SGHRS and CDR2 is YFSETQ. CDR3: CASSSSGNYGYTF. The CDR3 DNA reads TGCGCCAGCAGCAGCTCAGGAAACTATGGCTACACCTTC.